Presented here are 21 T cell receptor beta chains from one specimen sequenced in a study of OX40 agonist ivuxolimab in advanced cancers. The data were produced by immunoSEQ multiplex PCR, yet TCRdb's version contains in-frame clones alone and is incomplete. The profile shows approximately 45,000 clones, more than 80% of them singletons. Here the sequenced sample was CD4+ or CD8+ T cells sorted from blood, taken in a trial of the OX40 agonist ivuxolimab. Receptors were obtained from an adult with an advanced solid tumor such as melanoma, head and neck, liver or kidney cancer.

This chain links TRBV11-2 with TRBJ2-1; D perhaps matches TRBD2 (6 bases). Trimming pared 5 bases from V and 7 bases from J, leaving 21 bases between. From germline, CDR1 is SGHAT and CDR2 FQNNGV. This CDR3 has 16 amino acids. The CDR3 sequence: CASSHQAAGRRNEQFF. CDR3 bases: TGTGCCAGCAGCCACCAGGCGGCGGGACGACGAAATGAGCAGTTCTTC.

This clone was observed a few times. CDR3 nucleotides: TGCGCCAGCAGCCAAGATTCAATCTCTGGAAACACCATATATTTT. It yields the protein CASSQDSISGNTIYF. The chain recombines TRBV4-3 with TRBJ1-3; the D is unclear. This CDR3 contains 15 residues. V lost 0 bases and J lost 0, with 6 bases in between. Germline CDR1 reads LGHNA; CDR2 reads YSLEER.

This chain connects TRBV5-4 to TRBJ2-1, with D perhaps TRBD2 (5 bases). V was trimmed by 1 base and J by 6 bases, leaving 11 bases between them. Germline CDR1 SGHNT, CDR2 YYREEE (reference sequence). The CDR3 spans 14 residues. The CDR3 DNA reads TGTGCCAGCAGCTTGCGGGGAGTTGGCAATGAGCAGTTCTTC. This codes for CASSLRGVGNEQFF.

The chain couples TRBV6-5 to TRBJ1-5; tentative D call: TRBD1 (5 bases). Germline values: CDR1 MNHEY, CDR2 SVGAGI. The CDR3 covers 14 residues. V was pared by 6 bases and J by 0 bases, with 9 bases between. The CDR3 here is CASRSDNSNQPQHF. CDR3 coding DNA: TGTGCCAGCAGGTCGGACAATAGCAATCAGCCCCAGCATTTT.

This clone was seen more than once but under ten times. The J gene is TRBJ2-4, the V gene TRBV5-4; 8 nucleotides agree with TRBD1. From germline, CDR1 is SGHNT and CDR2 YYREEE (reference sequence). This CDR3 spans 18 amino acids. Trimming at V came to 4 bases and at J to 5 bases, leaving 17 bases not matched to a gene. The CDR3 is CASSVRDRRLKPQNIQYF. CDR3 DNA: TGTGCCAGCAGCGTCCGGGACAGGCGCCTAAAGCCCCAAAACATTCAGTACTTC.

The rearrangement uses TRBV19 and TRBJ2-7; 8 nucleotides line up with TRBD1. The V gene end was trimmed by 6 bases and the J gene end by 6 bases; junction bases not matched to a gene: 13. The germline gives CDR1 LNHDA, CDR2 SQIVND (reference sequence). The CDR3 has 15 amino acids. The chain's CDR3 is CASSQGQGLRGEQYF. CDR3 sequence (DNA): TGTGCCAGTAGCCAAGGACAGGGCCTAAGGGGCGAGCAGTACTTC.

This clone was observed a few times. The chain employs TRBV11-3 and TRBJ1-6; D call uncertain. The germline V gene encodes CDR1 SGHNT and CDR2 YENEEA. Trimming removed 0 bases at V and 9 bases at J, with 6 bases between. The CDR3 contains 13 residues. CDR3 residues: CASSLDPSSPLHF. CDR3 in DNA: TGTGCCAGCAGCTTAGATCCAAGTTCACCCCTCCACTTT.

This clone has a handful of counts. The rearrangement joins TRBV7-9 to TRBJ2-7; D is unresolved. The CDR3 has 14 residues. Trimming cost V 1 base and J 2 bases, with 9 bases left between them. CDR1 and CDR2 from the germline V gene are SEHNR and FQNEAQ (reference sequence). The CDR3 nucleotides read TGTGCCAGCAGCTTAGGGTCTGCGGCCTACGAGCAGTACTTC. Protein sequence: CASSLGSAAYEQYF.

This chain links TRBV4-3 with TRBJ2-3, with 7 bases fitting TRBD1. This CDR3 is built from 16 residues. Unmatched junction bases numbered 7, after V lost 4 bases and J lost 0 bases. Germline loops: CDR1 LGHNA, CDR2 YSLEER. The DNA for the CDR3 is TGCGCCAGCAGCCCCCGACAGGGACCGAGCACAGATACGCAGTATTTT. It codes for CASSPRQGPSTDTQYF.

The chain uses TRBV7-2 and TRBJ1-6; tentative D call: TRBD1 (6 bases). Germline-derived CDR1 and CDR2 are SGHTA and FQGNSA. V lost 4 bases and J 9 bases, leaving 10 bases between the germline ends. This CDR3 has 13 amino acids. CDR3 protein: CASSSTGFSPLHF. The DNA for the CDR3 is TGTGCCAGCAGCTCAACAGGGTTTTCACCCCTCCACTTT.

The CDR3 protein is CASSYSIGTGRDTQYF. Written as DNA, the CDR3 is TGTGCCAGCAGTTACTCTATCGGGACAGGGCGAGATACGCAGTATTTT. The chain carries TRBV6-5 and TRBJ2-3; 9 bases are a match to TRBD1. Germline V gives CDR1 MNHEY, CDR2 SVGAGI. This CDR3 spans 16 amino acids. J lost 5 bases, V lost 0 bases, and 6 bases had no gene match.

This clone was seen more than once but under ten times. V and J are TRBV27 and TRBJ1-1, with D possibly matching TRBD1 (6 bases). Trimming shortened V by 10 bases and J by 10 bases, and 22 bases separated the two germline ends. The CDR3 extends over 13 amino acids. Germline V gene sequence: CDR1 MNHEY, CDR2 SMNVEV (reference sequence). CDR3 protein: CATTNQGRWGAFF. The DNA of the CDR3 is TGTGCCACCACCAACCAGGGGCGGTGGGGAGCTTTCTTT.

The CDR3 DNA reads TGTGCCTGGGGAGCCAGCTATGGCTACACCTTC. This encodes CAWGASYGYTF. This chain uses TRBV30 with TRBJ1-2, with no clear D. The CDR3 is 11 amino acids. Per the germline V gene, CDR1 is GTSNPN and CDR2 is SVGIG (reference sequence). V was trimmed by 5 bases and J by 4 bases, leaving 8 bases between them.

The V call is TRBV2, the J call TRBJ2-2, with TRBD1 matching 10 bases. The CDR3 covers 14 residues. The germline V gene has CDR1 SNHLY and CDR2 FYNNEI. Germline trimming cut 4 bases from V and 7 bases from J; bases unmatched to any gene: 3. For the CDR3, the DNA is TGTGCCAGCAGTGTGACAGGGGGCTTCGGGGAGCTGTTTTTT. It codes for CASSVTGGFGELFF. Full variable domain (rest looked up from reference TRBV2 and TRBJ2-2): EPEVTQTPSHQVTQMGQEVILRCVPISNHLYFYWYRQILGQKVEFLVSFYNNEISEKSEIFDDQFSVERPDGSNFTLKIRSTKLEDSAMYFCASSVTGGFGELFFGEGSRLTVL.

The CDR3 reads CASSQEARGQGTQYF. The CDR3 DNA is TGCGCCAGCAGCCAGGAAGCTCGCGGACAAGGTACGCAGTATTTT. The gene calls are TRBV4-3 and TRBJ2-3, with TRBD1 as a possible D gene (5 bases). This CDR3 spans 15 amino acids. Germline lookup yields CDR1 LGHNA and CDR2 YSLEER. V was cut by 3 bases and J by 8 bases, with 18 bases left in between.

In this sample, this clone turned up once. The chain couples TRBV18 to TRBJ2-2; 11 bases are a match to TRBD2. The CDR3 length is 17 residues. Germline V gene lookup returns CDR1 KGHSH and CDR2 LQKENI. The junction had 8 bases not matched to a gene; V was cut back by 3 bases and J by 5 bases. The CDR3 nucleotides are TGTGCCAGCTCACCTGAGGGACTAGCGGAGCGAACCGGGGAGCTGTTTTTT. Encoded protein: CASSPEGLAERTGELFF.

The chain carries TRBV9 and TRBJ2-1, with D possibly being TRBD2 (6 bases). This CDR3 comprises 15 residues. V was shortened by 3 bases and J by 6 bases, with 16 bases between the two germline ends. Germline lookup yields CDR1 SGDLS and CDR2 YYNGEE. The CDR3 is CASSETGTGLNEQFF. CDR3 nucleotide sequence: TGTGCCAGCAGCGAAACCGGGACTGGGCTCAATGAGCAGTTCTTC.

V usage is TRBV6-6 and J usage is TRBJ2-3; D remains unclear. With 2 bases removed from V and 0 bases from J, the gap between germline ends came to 6 bases. Germline V gene data show CDR1 as MNHNY and CDR2 as SVGAGI (reference sequence). The CDR3 runs 14 residues. The CDR3 nucleotides are TGTGCCAGCAGTTACCCCGGGAGCACAGATACGCAGTATTTT. This gives the protein CASSYPGSTDTQYF.

J is TRBJ1-2 and V is TRBV6-4; 9 bases line up with TRBD1. This CDR3 is 15 amino acids long. Per germline, CDR1 MRHNA and CDR2 SNTAGT. V dropped 5 bases and J dropped 5; count of bases not matched to a gene: 9. CDR3: CASSPNTDRGYGYTF. CDR3 DNA: TGTGCCAGCAGTCCCAATACGGACAGGGGATATGGCTACACCTTC.

This chain joins TRBV6-6 and TRBJ1-1, with 8 bases identical to TRBD1. Germline V gene data show CDR1 as MNHNY and CDR2 as SVGAGI (reference sequence). There are 15 residues in the CDR3. V shed 5 bases and J 7 bases; nucleotides not matched to a gene: 12. CDR3 loop: CASSHFLRGQVEAFF. CDR3 bases: TGTGCCAGCAGTCATTTTCTCAGGGGGCAGGTTGAAGCTTTCTTT.

The chain is built from TRBV10-3 and TRBJ1-1; TRBD1 matches at 8 bases. The CDR3 spans 14 residues. V gave up 4 bases and J gave up 1 base; unmatched junction bases: 2. CDR1 and CDR2 from the germline V gene are ENHRY and SYGVKD. The CDR3 sequence: CAISAGTGNTEAFF. In DNA, the CDR3 is TGTGCCATCAGTGCCGGGACAGGGAACACTGAAGCTTTCTTT.